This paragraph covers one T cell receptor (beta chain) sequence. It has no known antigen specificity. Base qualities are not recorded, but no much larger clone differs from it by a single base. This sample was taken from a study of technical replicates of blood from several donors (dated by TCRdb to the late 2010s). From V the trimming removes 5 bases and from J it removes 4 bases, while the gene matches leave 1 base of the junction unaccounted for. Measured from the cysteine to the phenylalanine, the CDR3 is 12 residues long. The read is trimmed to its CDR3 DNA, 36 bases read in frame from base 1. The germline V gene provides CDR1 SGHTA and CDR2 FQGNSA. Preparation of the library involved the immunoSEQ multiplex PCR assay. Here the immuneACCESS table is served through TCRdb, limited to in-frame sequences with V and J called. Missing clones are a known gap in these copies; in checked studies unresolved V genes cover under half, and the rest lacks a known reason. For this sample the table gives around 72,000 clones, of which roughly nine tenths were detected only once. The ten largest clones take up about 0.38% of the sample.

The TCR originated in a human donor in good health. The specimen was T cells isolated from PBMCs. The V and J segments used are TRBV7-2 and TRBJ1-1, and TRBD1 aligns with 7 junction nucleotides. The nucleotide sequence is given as TGTGCCAGCAGCCGGGACAGCACTGAAGCTTTCTTT. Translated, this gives CASSRDSTEAFF.